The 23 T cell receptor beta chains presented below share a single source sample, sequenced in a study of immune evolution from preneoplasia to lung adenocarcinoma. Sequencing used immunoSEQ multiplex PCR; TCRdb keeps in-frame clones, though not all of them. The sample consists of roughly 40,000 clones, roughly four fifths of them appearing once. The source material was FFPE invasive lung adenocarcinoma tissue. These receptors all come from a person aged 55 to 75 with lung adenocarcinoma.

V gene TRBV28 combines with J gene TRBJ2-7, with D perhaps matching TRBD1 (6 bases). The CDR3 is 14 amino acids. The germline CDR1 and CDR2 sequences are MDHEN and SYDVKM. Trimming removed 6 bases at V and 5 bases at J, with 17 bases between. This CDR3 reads CASRGTSHRNEQYF. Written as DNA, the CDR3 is TGTGCCAGCAGGGGGACAAGTCACAGAAACGAGCAGTACTTC.

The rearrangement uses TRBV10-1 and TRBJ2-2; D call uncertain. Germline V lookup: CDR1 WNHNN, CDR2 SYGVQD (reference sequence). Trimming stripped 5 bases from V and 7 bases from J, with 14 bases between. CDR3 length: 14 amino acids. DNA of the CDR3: TGCGCCAGCAGTCTATCTCGAGTGAACGGGGAGCTGTTTTTT. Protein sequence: CASSLSRVNGELFF.

Written as DNA, the CDR3 is TGCGCCAGCAGCTTGTTAAGGACCTATCAGCCCCAGCATTTT. Protein product: CASSLLRTYQPQHF. The V call is TRBV5-1, the J call TRBJ1-5; no firm D call. This CDR3 comprises 14 residues. Germline CDR1 SGHRS, CDR2 YFSETQ. Trimming took 1 base from V and 5 from J, leaving 10 bases between them.

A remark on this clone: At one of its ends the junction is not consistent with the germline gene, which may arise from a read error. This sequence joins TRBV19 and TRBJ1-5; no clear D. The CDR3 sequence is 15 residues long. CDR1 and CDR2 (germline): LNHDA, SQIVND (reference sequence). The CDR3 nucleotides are TGTGCCAGTAGGATAGGACGGAATAGCAATCAGCCCCAGCATTTT. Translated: CASRIGRNSNQPQHF.

CDR3 sequence (DNA): TGCGCCAGCAGCCAAGATTTCCCTCCGGGGGCGTCGAACACCGGGGAGCTGTTTTTT. Protein product: CASSQDFPPGASNTGELFF. This rearrangement joins TRBV4-1 to TRBJ2-2; D tentatively reads TRBD1 or TRBD2 (6 bases each). The CDR3 extends over 19 amino acids. Germline CDR1 MGHRA, CDR2 YSYEKL. V lost 0 bases and J lost 0, with 17 bases in between.

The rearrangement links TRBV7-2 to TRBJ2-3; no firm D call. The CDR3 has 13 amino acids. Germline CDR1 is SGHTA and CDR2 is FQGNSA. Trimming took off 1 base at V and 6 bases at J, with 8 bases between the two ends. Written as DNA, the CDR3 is TGTGCCAGCAGCTTAGACCCTTCTGATACGCAGTATTTT. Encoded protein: CASSLDPSDTQYF.

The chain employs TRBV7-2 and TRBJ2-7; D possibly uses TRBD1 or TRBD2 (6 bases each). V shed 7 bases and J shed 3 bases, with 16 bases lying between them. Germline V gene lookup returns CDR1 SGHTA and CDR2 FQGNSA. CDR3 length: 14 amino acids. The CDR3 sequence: CASKGVEGGYEQYF. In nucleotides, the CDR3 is TGTGCCAGCAAGGGGGTGGAGGGTGGCTACGAGCAGTACTTC.

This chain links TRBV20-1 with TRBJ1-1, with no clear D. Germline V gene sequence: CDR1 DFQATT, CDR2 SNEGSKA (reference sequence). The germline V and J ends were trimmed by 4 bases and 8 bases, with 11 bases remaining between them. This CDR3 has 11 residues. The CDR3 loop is CSANRGWEAFF. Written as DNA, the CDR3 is TGCAGTGCTAATCGAGGCTGGGAAGCTTTCTTT.

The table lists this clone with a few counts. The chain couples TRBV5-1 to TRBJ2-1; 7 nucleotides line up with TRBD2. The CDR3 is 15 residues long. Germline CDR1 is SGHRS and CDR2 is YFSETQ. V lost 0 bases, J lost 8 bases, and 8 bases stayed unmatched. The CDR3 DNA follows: TGCGCCAGCAGCTTGGGTATCGGGAGGTTCTATGAGCAGTTCTTC. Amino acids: CASSLGIGRFYEQFF.

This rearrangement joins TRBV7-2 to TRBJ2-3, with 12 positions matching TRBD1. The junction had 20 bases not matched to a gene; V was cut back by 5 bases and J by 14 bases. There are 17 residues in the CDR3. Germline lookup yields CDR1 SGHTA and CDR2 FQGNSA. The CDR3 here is CASSQTPGTGGTAHGYF. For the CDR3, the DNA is TGTGCCAGCAGCCAAACCCCCGGGACAGGGGGCACGGCACATGGGTATTTT.

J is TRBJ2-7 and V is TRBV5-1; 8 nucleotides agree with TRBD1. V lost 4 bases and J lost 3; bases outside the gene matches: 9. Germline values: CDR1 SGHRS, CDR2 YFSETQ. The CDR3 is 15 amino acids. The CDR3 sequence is CASSPSTGARYEQYF. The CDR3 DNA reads TGCGCCAGCAGCCCGTCGACAGGGGCCCGCTACGAGCAGTACTTC.

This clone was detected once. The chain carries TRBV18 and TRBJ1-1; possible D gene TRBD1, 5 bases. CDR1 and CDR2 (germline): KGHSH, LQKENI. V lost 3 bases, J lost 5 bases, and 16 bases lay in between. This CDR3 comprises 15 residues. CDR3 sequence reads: CASSPTIRGGTEAFF. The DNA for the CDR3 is TGTGCCAGCTCACCGACAATTAGGGGAGGGACTGAAGCTTTCTTT. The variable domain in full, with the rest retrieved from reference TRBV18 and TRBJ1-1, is NAGVMQNPRHLVRRRGQEARLRCSPMKGHSHVYWYRQLPEEGLKFMVYLQKENIIDESGMPKERFSAEFPKEGPSILRIQQVVRGDSAAYFCASSPTIRGGTEAFFGQGTRLTVV.

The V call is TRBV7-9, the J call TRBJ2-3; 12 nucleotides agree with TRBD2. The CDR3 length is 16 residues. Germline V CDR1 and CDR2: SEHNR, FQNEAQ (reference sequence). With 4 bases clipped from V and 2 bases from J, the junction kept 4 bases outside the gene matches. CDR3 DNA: TGTGCCAGCAGCTACCTAGCGGGAGGGTTCACAGATACGCAGTATTTT. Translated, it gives CASSYLAGGFTDTQYF.

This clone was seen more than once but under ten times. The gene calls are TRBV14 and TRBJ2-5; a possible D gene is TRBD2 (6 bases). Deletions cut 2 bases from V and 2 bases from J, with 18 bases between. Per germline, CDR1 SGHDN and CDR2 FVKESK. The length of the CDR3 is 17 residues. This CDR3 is CASSQPGWGLKQETQYF. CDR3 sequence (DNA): TGTGCCAGCAGCCAACCCGGGTGGGGACTGAAACAAGAGACCCAGTACTTC.

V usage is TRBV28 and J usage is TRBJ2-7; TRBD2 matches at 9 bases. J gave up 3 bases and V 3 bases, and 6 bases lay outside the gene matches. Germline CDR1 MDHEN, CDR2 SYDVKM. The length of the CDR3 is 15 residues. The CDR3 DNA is TGTGCCAGCAGTTTTTTTGGGACTAGCTTCTACGAGCAGTACTTC. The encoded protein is CASSFFGTSFYEQYF.

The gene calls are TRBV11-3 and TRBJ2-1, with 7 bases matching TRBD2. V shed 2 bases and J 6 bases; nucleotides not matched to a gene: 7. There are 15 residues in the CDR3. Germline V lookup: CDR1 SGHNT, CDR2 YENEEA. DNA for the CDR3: TGTGCCAGCAGCTTAACGGGCGGGAGCCCCAATGAGCAGTTCTTC. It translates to CASSLTGGSPNEQFF.

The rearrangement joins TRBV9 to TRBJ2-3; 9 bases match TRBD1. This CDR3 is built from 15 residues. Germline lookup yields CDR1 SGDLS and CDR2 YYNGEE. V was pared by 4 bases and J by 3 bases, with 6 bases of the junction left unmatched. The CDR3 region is CASSSDRGVTDTQYF. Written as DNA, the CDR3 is TGTGCCAGCAGCTCAGACAGGGGGGTAACAGATACGCAGTATTTT.

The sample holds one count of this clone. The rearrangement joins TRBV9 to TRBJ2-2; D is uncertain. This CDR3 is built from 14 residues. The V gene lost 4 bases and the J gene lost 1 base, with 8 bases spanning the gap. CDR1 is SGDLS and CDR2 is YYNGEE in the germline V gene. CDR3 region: CASSIWRNTGELFF. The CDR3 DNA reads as TGTGCCAGCAGCATTTGGCGGAACACCGGGGAGCTGTTTTTT.

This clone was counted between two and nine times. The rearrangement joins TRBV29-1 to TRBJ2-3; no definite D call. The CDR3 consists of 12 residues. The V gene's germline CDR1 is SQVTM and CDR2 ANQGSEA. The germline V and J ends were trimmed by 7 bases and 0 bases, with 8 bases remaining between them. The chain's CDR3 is CSATTSTDTQYF. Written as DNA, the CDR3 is TGCAGCGCTACGACTAGCACAGATACGCAGTATTTT.

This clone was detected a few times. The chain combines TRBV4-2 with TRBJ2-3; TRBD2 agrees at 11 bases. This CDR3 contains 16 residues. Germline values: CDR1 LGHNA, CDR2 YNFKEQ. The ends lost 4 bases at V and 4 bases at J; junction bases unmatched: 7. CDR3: CASSRETSGSPDTQYF. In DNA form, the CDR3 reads TGTGCCAGCAGCCGAGAAACTAGCGGGAGCCCAGATACGCAGTATTTT.

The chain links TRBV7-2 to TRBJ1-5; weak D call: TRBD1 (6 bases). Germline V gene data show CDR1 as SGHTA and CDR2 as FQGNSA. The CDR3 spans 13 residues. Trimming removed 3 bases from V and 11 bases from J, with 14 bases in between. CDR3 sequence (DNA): TGTGCCAGCAGCTTGCGGAGGGGGGGAGCCCAGCATTTT. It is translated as CASSLRRGGAQHF.

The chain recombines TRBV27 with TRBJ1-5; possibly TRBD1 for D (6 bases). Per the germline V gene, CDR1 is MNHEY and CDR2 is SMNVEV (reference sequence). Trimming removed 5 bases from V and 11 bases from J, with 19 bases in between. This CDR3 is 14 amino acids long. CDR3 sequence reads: CASSDRPVGAAQHF. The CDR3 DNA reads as TGTGCCAGCAGTGATCGGCCAGTGGGGGCGGCCCAGCATTTT.

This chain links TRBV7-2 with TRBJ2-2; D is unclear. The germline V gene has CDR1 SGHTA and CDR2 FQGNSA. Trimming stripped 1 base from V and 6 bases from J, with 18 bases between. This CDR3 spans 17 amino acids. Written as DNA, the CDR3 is TGTGCCAGCAGCTTAGTGTGGGGATCGACGTCCGCCGGGGAGCTGTTTTTT. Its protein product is CASSLVWGSTSAGELFF.